This record concerns one T cell receptor beta chain sequence. Its antigen is not identified. Execution of the assay was at deep level. Sequenced by immunoSEQ multiplex PCR; TCRdb stores in-frame clones only, minus some. Counted here are more than 2 million clones, approximately 95% occurring once; the ten biggest clones make up about 1.1%. The data were obtained in a study of shared clonotypes between healthy human individuals. Study in general: Donors were a couple of women and a few men aged 18 to 49. Per-donor plates numbered three CD4 naive, three CD4 memory, two CD8 naive and one CD8 memory. General observations from the study: Against clonotypes common to all four donors, non-shared ones had lower generation probabilities.

CD8 cells classed as naive were CD45RO-negative and positively selected for CCR7, excluding terminally differentiated effector memory CD45RA+ cells. The sample consisted of naive CD8+ T cells sorted from blood. The source is a man between 18 and 29 years old in good health.

The CDR3 protein is CASSKGTGSGHEQFF. The CDR3 DNA is TGTGCCAGCAGCAAAGGGACAGGGAGTGGCCATGAGCAGTTCTTC. The genes are TRBV14 and TRBJ2-1; 9 nucleotides line up with TRBD1. Looked up from germline, CDR1 is SGHDN and CDR2 is FVKESK. J lost 8 bases, V lost 5 bases, and 10 bases had no gene match. The CDR3 covers 15 residues.